The following is a TCR beta chain sequence with its context. The data originate from a study of shared clonotypes between healthy human individuals. Profiled with immunoSEQ multiplex PCR; TCRdb holds only in-frame clones, not every one. The sample has over 850,000 clones, roughly 74% seen once; the top ten hold under 0.8%. What was sequenced was memory CD4+ T cells from PBMCs. This sample's subset: CD45RA-negative fraction. The TCR was taken from a man younger than 35 in good health. Some clones in this sample may be carry-over from other donors' samples.

The CDR3 protein is CASSIYLAGVTDTQYF. CDR3 sequence (DNA): TGTGCCAGTAGTATCTACCTAGCGGGTGTCACAGATACGCAGTATTTT. The chain carries TRBV19 and TRBJ2-3; 8 positions match TRBD2. CDR3 length equals 16 residues. Trimming removed 3 bases from V and 2 bases from J; junction bases left unmatched: 7. Germline CDR1 LNHDA, CDR2 SQIVND (reference sequence).